Listed below are T cell receptor beta chains from one sample, sequenced in a study of OX40 agonist ivuxolimab in advanced cancers. Data came from immunoSEQ multiplex PCR; TCRdb stores just in-frame clones and leaves some out. The sample has approximately 23,000 clones; just under 75% are singletons. This specimen consisted of CD4+ or CD8+ T cells sorted from blood, obtained in a trial of the OX40 agonist ivuxolimab. Receptors were obtained from an adult with an advanced solid tumor such as melanoma, head and neck, liver or kidney cancer. CDR3s include the opening cysteine and the closing phenylalanine or tryptophan. The D gene is left open where the match is weak. Only part of the rows carry a size: once, few, many, or a class if the clone is expanded.

clone_size: -
j_call: TRBJ1-2
d_call: -
v_call: TRBV5-3
cdr3_aa: CASSLGSAGGYTF
cdr3_nt: TGTGCCAGCAGCTTGGGGTCCGCCGGTGGCTACACCTTC

clone_size: few
j_call: TRBJ2-7
d_call: TRBD1
v_call: TRBV7-9
cdr3_aa: CASSKTGTFYEQYF
cdr3_nt: TGTGCCAGCAGTAAGACAGGGACCTTCTACGAGCAGTACTTC

clone_size: few
j_call: TRBJ2-1
d_call: -
v_call: TRBV11-3
cdr3_aa: CASSPFVGAQNEQFF
cdr3_nt: TGTGCCAGCAGCCCCTTTGTGGGGGCGCAGAATGAGCAGTTCTTC

clone_size: -
j_call: TRBJ2-2
d_call: TRBD2
v_call: TRBV15
cdr3_aa: CATSKGTSGGATGELFF
cdr3_nt: TGTGCCACCAGCAAAGGAACTAGCGGGGGGGCCACCGGGGAGCTGTTTTTT

clone_size: -
j_call: TRBJ1-1
d_call: -
v_call: TRBV14
cdr3_aa: CASSQALTRMNTEAFF
cdr3_nt: TGTGCCAGCAGCCAAGCTTTAACACGGATGAACACTGAAGCTTTCTTT

clone_size: -
j_call: TRBJ2-5
d_call: -
v_call: TRBV11-2
cdr3_aa: CASSSEGGPVIQETQYF
cdr3_nt: TGTGCCAGCAGCTCCGAGGGGGGCCCGGTCATCCAAGAGACCCAGTACTTC

clone_size: many
j_call: TRBJ2-1
d_call: -
v_call: TRBV6-5
cdr3_aa: CASSYSMAGGNEQFF
cdr3_nt: TGTGCCAGCAGTTACTCCATGGCAGGGGGGAATGAGCAGTTCTTC

clone_size: -
j_call: TRBJ1-1
d_call: -
v_call: TRBV6-6
cdr3_aa: CASSLSEYTEAFF
cdr3_nt: TGTGCCAGCAGTTTATCAGAGTACACTGAAGCTTTCTTT

clone_size: -
j_call: TRBJ1-5
d_call: TRBD1
v_call: TRBV2
cdr3_aa: CASSDPDRGDQPQHF
cdr3_nt: TGTGCCAGCAGTGACCCGGACAGGGGTGATCAGCCCCAGCATTTT

clone_size: -
j_call: TRBJ2-7
d_call: TRBD2
v_call: TRBV19
cdr3_aa: CASSIALAGEFYEQYF
cdr3_nt: TGTGCCAGTAGTATAGCTCTAGCGGGGGAGTTCTACGAGCAGTACTTC

clone_size: -
j_call: TRBJ2-1
d_call: TRBD1
v_call: TRBV6-1
cdr3_aa: CASSRDRGTYNEQFF
cdr3_nt: TGTGCCAGCTCTAGGGACAGGGGGACCTACAATGAGCAGTTCTTC

clone_size: -
j_call: TRBJ1-5
d_call: TRBD1
v_call: TRBV28
cdr3_aa: CASSSGGAWNQPQHF
cdr3_nt: TGTGCCAGCAGTTCAGGGGGCGCATGGAATCAGCCCCAGCATTTT

clone_size: -
j_call: TRBJ2-1
d_call: TRBD2
v_call: TRBV4-3
cdr3_aa: CASSRGSGGDISYNEQFF
cdr3_nt: TGCGCCAGCAGCCGGGGTAGCGGGGGGGACATCTCCTACAATGAGCAGTTCTTC